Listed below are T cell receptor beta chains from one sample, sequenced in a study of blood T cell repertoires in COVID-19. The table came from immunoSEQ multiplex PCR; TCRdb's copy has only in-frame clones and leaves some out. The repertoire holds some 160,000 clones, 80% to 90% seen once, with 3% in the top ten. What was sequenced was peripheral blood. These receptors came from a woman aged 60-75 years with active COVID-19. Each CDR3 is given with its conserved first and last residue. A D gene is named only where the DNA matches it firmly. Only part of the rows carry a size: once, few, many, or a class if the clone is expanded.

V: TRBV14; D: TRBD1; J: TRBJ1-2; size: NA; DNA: TGTGCCAGCAGCCCTAGGACAGGGGCCGGCTACACCTTC; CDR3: CASSPRTGAGYTF
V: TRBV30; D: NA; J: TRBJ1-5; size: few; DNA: TGTGCCTGGAGCCATATCGGCCAGGGGAAGGTCGAGCCCCAGCATTTT; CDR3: CAWSHIGQGKVEPQHF
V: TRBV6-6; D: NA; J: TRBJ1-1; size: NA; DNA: TGTGCCAGCAGCGCGGGACGGAGGAACACTGAAGCTTTCTTT; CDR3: CASSAGRRNTEAFF
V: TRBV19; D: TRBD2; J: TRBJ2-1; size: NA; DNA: TGTGCCAGTAGTACCGGACTAGCGGATTACAATGAGCAGTTCTTC; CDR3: CASSTGLADYNEQFF
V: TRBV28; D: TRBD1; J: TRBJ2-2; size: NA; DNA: TGTGCCAGCTCGACCCACCGGACAGGGGGGAAGAAGACCGGGGAGCTGTTTTTT; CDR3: CASSTHRTGGKKTGELFF
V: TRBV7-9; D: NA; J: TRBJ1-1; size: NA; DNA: TGTGCCAGCAGCTTGGGGGGGCTTAATGAAGCTTTCTTT; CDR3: CASSLGGLNEAFF
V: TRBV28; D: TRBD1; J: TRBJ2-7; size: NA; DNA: TGTGCCAGCACCGACAGGGGTTGGGAGCAGTACTTC; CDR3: CASTDRGWEQYF
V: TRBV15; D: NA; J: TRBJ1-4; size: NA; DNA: TGTGCCACCAGCAGGTTACAGGCCCCTAATGAAAAACTGTTTTTT; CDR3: CATSRLQAPNEKLFF
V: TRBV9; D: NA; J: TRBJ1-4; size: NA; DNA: TGTGCCAGCAGCGTTGAAGGGGGACGGAATGAAAAACTGTTTTTT; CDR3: CASSVEGGRNEKLFF
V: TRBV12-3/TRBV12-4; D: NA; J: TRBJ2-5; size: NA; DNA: TGTGCCAGCAGTTTAAGGGGTCTAGAGACCCAGTACTTC; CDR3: CASSLRGLETQYF
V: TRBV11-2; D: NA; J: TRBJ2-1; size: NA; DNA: TGTGCCAGCAGCGCCCCAAGGGCGGGCAATGAGCAGTTCTTC; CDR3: CASSAPRAGNEQFF
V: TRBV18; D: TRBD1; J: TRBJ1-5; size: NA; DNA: TGTGCCAGCTCACCGGGACAGGGGGCGTTTCAGCCCCAGCATTTT; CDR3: CASSPGQGAFQPQHF
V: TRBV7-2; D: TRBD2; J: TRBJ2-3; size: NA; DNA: TGTGCCAGCAGCTCCCGACCGTCTAGCGGTAGCACAGATACGCAGTATTTT; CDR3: CASSSRPSSGSTDTQYF
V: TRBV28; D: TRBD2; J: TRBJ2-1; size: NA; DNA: TGTGCCAGCAGTCCCAGACTAGCGCACAATGAGCAGTTCTTC; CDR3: CASSPRLAHNEQFF